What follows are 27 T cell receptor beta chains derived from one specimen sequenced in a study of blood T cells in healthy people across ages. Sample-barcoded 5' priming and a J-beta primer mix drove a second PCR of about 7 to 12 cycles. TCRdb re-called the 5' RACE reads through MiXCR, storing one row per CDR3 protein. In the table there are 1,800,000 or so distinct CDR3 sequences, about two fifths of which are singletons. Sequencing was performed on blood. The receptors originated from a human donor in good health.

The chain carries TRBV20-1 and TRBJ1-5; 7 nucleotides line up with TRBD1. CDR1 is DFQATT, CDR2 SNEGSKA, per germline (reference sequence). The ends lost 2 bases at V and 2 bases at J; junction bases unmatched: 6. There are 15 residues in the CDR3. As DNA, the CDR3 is TGCAGTGCTAGATACAGGGGCTCGGGCAATCAGCCCCAGCATTTT. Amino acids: CSARYRGSGNQPQHF.

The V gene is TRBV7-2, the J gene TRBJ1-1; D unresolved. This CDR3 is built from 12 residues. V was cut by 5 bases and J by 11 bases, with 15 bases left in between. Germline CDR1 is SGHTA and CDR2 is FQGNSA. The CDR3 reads CASSLSPSGAFF. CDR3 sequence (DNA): TGTGCCAGCAGCCTTTCCCCCTCGGGGGCTTTCTTT.

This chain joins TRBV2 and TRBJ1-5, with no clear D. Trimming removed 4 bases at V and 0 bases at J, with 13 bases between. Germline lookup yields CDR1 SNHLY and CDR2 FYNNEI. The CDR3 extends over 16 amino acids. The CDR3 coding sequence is TGTGCCAGCAGTGGATCAGGCGGCAATAGCAATCAGCCCCAGCATTTT. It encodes CASSGSGGNSNQPQHF. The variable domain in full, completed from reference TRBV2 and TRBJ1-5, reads EPEVTQTPSHQVTQMGQEVILRCVPISNHLYFYWYRQILGQKVEFLVSFYNNEISEKSEIFDDQFSVERPDGSNFTLKIRSTKLEDSAMYFCASSGSGGNSNQPQHFGDGTRLSIL.

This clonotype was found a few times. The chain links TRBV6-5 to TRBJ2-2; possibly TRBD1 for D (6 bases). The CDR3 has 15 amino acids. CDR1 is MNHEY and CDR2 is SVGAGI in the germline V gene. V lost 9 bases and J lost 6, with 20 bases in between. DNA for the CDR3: TGTGCCAGTAGTCACAACAACAGGGTCGCCGGGGAGCTGTTTTTT. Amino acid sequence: CASSHNNRVAGELFF.

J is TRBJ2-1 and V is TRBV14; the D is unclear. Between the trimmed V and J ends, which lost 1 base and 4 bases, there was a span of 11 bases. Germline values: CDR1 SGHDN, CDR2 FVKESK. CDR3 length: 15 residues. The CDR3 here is CASSQGWSEYNEQFF. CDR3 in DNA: TGTGCCAGCAGCCAAGGTTGGTCGGAGTACAATGAGCAGTTCTTC.

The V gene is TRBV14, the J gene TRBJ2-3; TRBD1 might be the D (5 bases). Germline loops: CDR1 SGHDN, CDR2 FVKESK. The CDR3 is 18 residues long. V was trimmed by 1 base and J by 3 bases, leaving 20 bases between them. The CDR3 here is CASSQVRSGPGRTDTQYF. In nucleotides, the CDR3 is TGTGCCAGCAGCCAAGTCCGATCAGGGCCCGGGCGAACAGATACGCAGTATTTT.

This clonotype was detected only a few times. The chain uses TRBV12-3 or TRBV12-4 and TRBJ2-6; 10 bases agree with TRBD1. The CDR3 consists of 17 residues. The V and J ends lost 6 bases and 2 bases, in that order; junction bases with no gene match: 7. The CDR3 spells CASSRGQGLTGANVLTF. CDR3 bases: TGTGCCAGCAGCCGGGGACAGGGGTTAACTGGGGCCAACGTCCTGACTTTC.

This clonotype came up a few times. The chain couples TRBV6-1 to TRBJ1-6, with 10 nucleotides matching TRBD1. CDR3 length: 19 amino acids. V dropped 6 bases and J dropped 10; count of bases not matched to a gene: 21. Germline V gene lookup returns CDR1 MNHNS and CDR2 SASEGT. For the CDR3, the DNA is TGTGCCAGCAGGCCCGGGACAGGGGCAACTCACGTACGTTGGTCACCCCTCCACTTT. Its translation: CASRPGTGATHVRWSPLHF.

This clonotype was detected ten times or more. CDR3 residues: CASSRGQGKSGYTF. DNA of the CDR3: TGCGCCAGCAGCCGCGGGCAGGGTAAAAGCGGCTACACCTTC. J is TRBJ1-2 and V is TRBV4-3, with D perhaps TRBD1 (5 bases). Germline V gene sequence: CDR1 LGHNA, CDR2 YSLEER. V shed 4 bases and J shed 8 bases, with 17 bases lying between them. The CDR3 contains 14 residues.

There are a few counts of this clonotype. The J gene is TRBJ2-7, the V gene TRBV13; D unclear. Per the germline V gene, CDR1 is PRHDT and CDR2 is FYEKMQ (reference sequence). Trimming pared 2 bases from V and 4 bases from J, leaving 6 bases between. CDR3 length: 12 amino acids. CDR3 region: CASSLKPYEQYF. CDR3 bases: TGTGCCAGCAGCTTAAAACCATACGAGCAGTACTTC.

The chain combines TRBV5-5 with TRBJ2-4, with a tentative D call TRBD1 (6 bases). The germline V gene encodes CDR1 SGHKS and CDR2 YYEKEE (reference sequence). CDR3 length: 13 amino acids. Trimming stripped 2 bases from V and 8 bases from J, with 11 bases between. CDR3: CASSFRGEDIQYF. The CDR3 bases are TGTGCCAGCAGCTTCAGGGGAGAAGACATTCAGTACTTC. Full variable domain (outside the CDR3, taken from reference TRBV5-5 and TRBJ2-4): DAGVTQSPTHLIKTRGQQVTLRCSPISGHKSVSWYQQVLGQGPQFIFQYYEKEERGRGNFPDRFSARQFPNYSSELNVNALLLGDSALYLCASSFRGEDIQYFGAGTRLSVL.

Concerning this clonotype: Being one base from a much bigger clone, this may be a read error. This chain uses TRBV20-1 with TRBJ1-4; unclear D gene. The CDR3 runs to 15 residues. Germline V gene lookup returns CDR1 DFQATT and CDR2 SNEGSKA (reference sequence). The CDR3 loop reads CSARVRHGINEKRFF. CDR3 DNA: TGCAGTGCTAGGGTCCGTCATGGCATTAATGAAAAACGGTTTTTT.

CDR3 residues: CASSGGSHEQYF. The CDR3 bases are TGTGCCTCCTCGGGGGGGTCCCACGAGCAGTACTTC. This chain uses TRBV2 with TRBJ2-7, with TRBD2 matching over 8 bases. The CDR3 spans 12 residues. The V gene end was trimmed by 11 bases and the J gene end by 5 bases; junction bases not matched to a gene: 8. CDR1 and CDR2 (germline): SNHLY, FYNNEI.

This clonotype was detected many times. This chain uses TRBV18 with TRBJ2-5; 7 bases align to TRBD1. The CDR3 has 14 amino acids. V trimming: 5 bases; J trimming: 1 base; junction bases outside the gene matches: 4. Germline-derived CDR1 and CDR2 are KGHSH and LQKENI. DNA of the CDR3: TGTGCCAGCTCAAAGGGACAGCCCCAAGAGACCCAGTACTTC. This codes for CASSKGQPQETQYF.

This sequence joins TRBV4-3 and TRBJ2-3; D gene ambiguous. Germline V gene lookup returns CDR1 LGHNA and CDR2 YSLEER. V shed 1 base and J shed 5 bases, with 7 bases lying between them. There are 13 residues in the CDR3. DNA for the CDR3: TGCGCCAGCAGCCAAGGATATGGAGATACGCAGTATTTT. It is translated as CASSQGYGDTQYF.

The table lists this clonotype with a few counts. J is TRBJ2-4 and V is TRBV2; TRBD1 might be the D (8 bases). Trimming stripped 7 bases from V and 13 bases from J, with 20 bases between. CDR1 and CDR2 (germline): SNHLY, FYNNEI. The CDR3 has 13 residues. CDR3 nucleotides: TGTGCCAGCACAATACAGGGGGAGGGCATGCAGTACTTC. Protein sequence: CASTIQGEGMQYF.

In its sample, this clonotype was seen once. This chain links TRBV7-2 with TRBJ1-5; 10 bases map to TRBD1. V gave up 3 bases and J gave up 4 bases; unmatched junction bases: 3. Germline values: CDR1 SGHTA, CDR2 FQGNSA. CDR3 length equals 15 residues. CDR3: CASSLGTGVNQPQHF. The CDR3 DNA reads TGTGCCAGCAGCTTGGGGACAGGGGTAAATCAGCCCCAGCATTTT.

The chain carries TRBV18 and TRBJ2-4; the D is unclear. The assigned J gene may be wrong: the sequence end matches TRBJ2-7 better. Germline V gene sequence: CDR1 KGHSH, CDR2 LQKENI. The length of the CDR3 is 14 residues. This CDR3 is CASSPSTDYCEQYF. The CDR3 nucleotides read TGTGCCAGCTCACCATCAACAGATTACTGCGAGCAGTACTTC.

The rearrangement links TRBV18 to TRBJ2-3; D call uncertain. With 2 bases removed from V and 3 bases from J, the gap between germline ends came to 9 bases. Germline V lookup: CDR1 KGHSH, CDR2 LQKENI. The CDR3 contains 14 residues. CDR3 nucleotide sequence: TGTGCCAGCTCACCAGCGGAAGTTACAGATACGCAGTATTTT. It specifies CASSPAEVTDTQYF.

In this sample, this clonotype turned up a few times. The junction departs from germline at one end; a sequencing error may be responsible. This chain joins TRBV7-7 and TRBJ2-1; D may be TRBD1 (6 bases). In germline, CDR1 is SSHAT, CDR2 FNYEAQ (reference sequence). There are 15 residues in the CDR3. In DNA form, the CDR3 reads TGTGCCAGCGGCTTGGAGCCAGGGGATGGGCATGAGCAGTTCTTC. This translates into CASGLEPGDGHEQFF.

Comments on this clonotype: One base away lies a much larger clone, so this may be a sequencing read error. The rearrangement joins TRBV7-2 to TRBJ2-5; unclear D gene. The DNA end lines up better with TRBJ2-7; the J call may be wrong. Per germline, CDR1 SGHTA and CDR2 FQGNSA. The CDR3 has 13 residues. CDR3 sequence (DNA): TGTGCCAGCAGGTCCGAACGAGGATACGAGCAGTACTTC. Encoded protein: CASRSERGYEQYF.

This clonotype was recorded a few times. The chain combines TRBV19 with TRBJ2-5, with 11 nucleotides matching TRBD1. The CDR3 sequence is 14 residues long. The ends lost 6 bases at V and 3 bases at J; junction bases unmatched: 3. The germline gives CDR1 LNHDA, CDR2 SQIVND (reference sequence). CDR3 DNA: TGTGCCAGTAGGGACAGGGGGCGAGAAGAGACCCAGTACTTC. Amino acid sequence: CASRDRGREETQYF.

CDR3 coding DNA: TGCAGTGCTAGTGACCTAGCGGGGATAGCCACAGATACGCAGTATTTT. Protein sequence: CSASDLAGIATDTQYF. The V and J genes are TRBV20-1 and TRBJ2-3; 9 bases map to TRBD2. V gave up 3 bases and J gave up 2 bases; unmatched junction bases: 9. From germline, CDR1 is DFQATT and CDR2 SNEGSKA (reference sequence). This CDR3 region has 16 residues.

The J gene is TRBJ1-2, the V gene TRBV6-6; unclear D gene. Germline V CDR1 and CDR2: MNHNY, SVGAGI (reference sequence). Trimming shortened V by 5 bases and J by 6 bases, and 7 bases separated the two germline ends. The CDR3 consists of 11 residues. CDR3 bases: TGTGCCAGCAGTGATGGGGATGGCTACACCTTC. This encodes CASSDGDGYTF.

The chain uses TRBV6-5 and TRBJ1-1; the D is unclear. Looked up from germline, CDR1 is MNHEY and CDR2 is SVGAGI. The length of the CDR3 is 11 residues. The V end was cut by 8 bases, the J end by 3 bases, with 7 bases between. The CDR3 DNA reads TGTGCCAGCGGGCAGGACACTGAAGCTTTCTTT. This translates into CASGQDTEAFF.

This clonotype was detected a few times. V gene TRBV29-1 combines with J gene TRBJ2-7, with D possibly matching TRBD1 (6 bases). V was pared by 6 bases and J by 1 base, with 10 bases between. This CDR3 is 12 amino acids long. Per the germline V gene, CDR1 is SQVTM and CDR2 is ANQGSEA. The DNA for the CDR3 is TGCAGCGTCCAGGACAGTTCCTACGAGCAGTACTTC. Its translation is CSVQDSSYEQYF.

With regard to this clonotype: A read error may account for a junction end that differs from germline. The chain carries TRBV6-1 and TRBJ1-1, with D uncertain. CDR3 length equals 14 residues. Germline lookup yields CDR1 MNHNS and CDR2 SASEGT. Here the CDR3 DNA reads TGTGCCCGCAGCCATCGGGGAGGCTCAGGTGCCACTTTCTTT. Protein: CARSHRGGSGATFF.